A selection of T cell receptor beta chains follows, all from one sample in a study of blood T cell repertoires in COVID-19. Assay: immunoSEQ multiplex PCR; the TCRdb copy retains only in-frame clones and omits some. In the table there are about 180,000 clones, 75% to 90% of which are singletons. The sequenced sample consisted of peripheral blood. The receptors shown here come from a woman aged 40 to 50 with COVID-19, enrolled during active disease. Each CDR3 is given with its conserved first and last residue.

v_gene	j_gene	CDR3aa
TRBV9	TRBJ2-5	CASSVRLAGDLYQETQYF
TRBV11-2	TRBJ1-3	CASSPGTSGNTIYF
TRBV28	TRBJ1-2	CASSAPGYRGYTF
TRBV7-9	TRBJ1-2	CASARRESGYTF
TRBV6-5	TRBJ1-3	CASTDRASSGNTIYF
TRBV11-2	TRBJ1-5	CASSLSGNQPQHF
TRBV7-3	TRBJ1-6	CASSLKTGLNSPLHF
TRBV6-5	TRBJ2-7	CASDRTGTGGSEQYF
TRBV11-2	TRBJ2-5	CASSLGARPQETQYF
TRBV2	TRBJ1-5	CASSDNRNQPQHF
TRBV5-6	TRBJ2-7	CASSLALAGGWGEQYF
TRBV28	TRBJ2-7	CASSLIQGYSYEQYF
TRBV3-1/TRBV3-2	TRBJ1-1	CASSQGTGPNTEAFF
TRBV3-1/TRBV3-2	TRBJ1-3	CASSHSGAAGNTIYF